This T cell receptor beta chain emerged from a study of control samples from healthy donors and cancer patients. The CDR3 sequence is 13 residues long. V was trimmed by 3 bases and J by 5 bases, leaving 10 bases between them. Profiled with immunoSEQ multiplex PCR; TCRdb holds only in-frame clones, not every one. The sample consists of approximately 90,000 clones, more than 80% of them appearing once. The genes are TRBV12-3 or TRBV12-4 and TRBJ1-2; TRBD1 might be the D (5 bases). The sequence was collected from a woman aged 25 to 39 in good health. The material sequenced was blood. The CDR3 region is CASSFGEGYGYTF. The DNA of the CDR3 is TGTGCCAGCAGTTTTGGGGAGGGGTATGGCTACACCTTC.